This TCR beta chain was identified in a study of OX40 agonist ivuxolimab in advanced cancers. Across the whole study: Patients were roughly 83% male with ages roughly 23 to 90, mean about 65.

The V end was cut by 4 bases, the J end by 2 bases, with 15 bases between. CDR1 and CDR2 (germline): SGHNT, YYREEE (reference sequence). The CDR3 contains 15 residues. The assay was immunoSEQ multiplex PCR, and TCRdb's table has in-frame clones only and misses some. The data show roughly 93,000 clones, around 92% seen once. This chain uses TRBV5-4 with TRBJ2-5; D is uncertain. The sequenced sample was CD4+ or CD8+ T cells sorted from blood, obtained in a trial of the OX40 agonist ivuxolimab. The source is an adult with an advanced solid tumor such as melanoma, head and neck, liver or kidney cancer. In DNA form, the CDR3 reads TGTGCCAGCAGCGGAGTGGGTCGATCGCAAGAGACCCAGTACTTC. It codes for CASSGVGRSQETQYF.